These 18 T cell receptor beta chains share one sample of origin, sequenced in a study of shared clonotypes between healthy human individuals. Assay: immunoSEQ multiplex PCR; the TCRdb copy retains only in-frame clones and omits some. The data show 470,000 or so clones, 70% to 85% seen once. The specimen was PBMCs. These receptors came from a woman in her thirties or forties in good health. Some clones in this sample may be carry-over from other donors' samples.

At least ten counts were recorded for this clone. CDR3 residues: CASSDRVRNTQYF. The CDR3 DNA is TGTGCCAGCAGCGACAGGGTTCGCAATACGCAGTATTTT. The chain uses TRBV7-2 and TRBJ2-3, with TRBD1 matching 7 bases. The CDR3 totals 13 residues. J lost 7 bases, V lost 5 bases, and 6 bases had no gene match. Germline V CDR1 and CDR2: SGHTA, FQGNSA.

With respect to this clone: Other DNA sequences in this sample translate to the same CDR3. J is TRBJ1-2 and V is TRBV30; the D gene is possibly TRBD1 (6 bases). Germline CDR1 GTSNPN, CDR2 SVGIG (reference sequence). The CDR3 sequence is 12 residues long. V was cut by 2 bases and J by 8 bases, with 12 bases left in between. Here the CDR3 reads CAWSPGQKGYTF. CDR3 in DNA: TGTGCCTGGAGTCCAGGACAGAAGGGCTACACCTTC.

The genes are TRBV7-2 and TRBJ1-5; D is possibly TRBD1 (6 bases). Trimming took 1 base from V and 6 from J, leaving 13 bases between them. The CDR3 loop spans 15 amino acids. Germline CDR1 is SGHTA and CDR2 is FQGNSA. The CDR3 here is CASSLEGGLIQPQHF. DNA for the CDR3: TGTGCCAGCAGCTTAGAAGGGGGGCTGATTCAGCCCCAGCATTTT.

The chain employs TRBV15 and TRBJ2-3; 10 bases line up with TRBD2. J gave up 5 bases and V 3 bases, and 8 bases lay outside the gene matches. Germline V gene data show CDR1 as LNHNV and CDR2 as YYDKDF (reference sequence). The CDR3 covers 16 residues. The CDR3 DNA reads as TGTGCCACCAGCAGGAGGAGCGGGAGGGTGGGAGATACGCAGTATTTT. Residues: CATSRRSGRVGDTQYF.

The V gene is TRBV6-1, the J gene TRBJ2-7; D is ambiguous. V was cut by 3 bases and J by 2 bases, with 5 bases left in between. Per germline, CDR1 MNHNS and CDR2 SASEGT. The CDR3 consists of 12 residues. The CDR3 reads CASSDQPYEQYF. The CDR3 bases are TGTGCCAGCAGTGACCAGCCCTACGAGCAGTACTTC.

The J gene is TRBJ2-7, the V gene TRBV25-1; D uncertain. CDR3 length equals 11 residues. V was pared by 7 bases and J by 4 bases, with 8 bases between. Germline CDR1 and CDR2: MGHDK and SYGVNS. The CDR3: CASMSGYEQYF. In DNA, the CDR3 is TGTGCCAGCATGTCTGGATACGAGCAGTACTTC.

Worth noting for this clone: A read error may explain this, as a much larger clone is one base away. The CDR3 DNA is TGTGCCAGCAGCTTCCGGGTACAAGAGACCCAGTACTTC. Translating gives CASSFRVQETQYF. This chain joins TRBV5-6 and TRBJ2-5; D not resolved. CDR1 is SGHDT, CDR2 YYEEEE, per germline. The CDR3 length is 13 residues. V lost 2 bases and J 2 bases, leaving 7 bases between the germline ends.

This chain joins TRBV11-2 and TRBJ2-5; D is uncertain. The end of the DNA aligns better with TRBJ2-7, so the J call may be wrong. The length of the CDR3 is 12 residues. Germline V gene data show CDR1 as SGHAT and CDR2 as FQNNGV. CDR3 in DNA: TGTGCCAGCAGCCCTACTGGCTACGAGCAGTACTTC. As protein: CASSPTGYEQYF.

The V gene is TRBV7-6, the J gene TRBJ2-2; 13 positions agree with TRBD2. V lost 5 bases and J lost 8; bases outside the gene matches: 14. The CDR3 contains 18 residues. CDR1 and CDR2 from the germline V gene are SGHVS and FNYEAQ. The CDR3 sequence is CASSPALAGGLMRGELFF. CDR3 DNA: TGTGCCAGCAGCCCTGCACTAGCGGGAGGGCTTATGCGTGGGGAGCTGTTTTTT. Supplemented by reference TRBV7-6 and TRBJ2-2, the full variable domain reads GAGVSQSPRYKVTKRGQDVALRCDPISGHVSLYWYRQALGQGPEFLTYFNYEAQQDKSGLPNDRFSAERPEGSISTLTIQRTEQRDSAMYRCASSPALAGGLMRGELFFGEGSRLTVL.

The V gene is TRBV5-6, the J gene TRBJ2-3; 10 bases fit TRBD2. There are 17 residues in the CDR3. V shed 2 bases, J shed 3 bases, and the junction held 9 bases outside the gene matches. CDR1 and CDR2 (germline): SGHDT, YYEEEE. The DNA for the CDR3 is TGTGCCAGCAGCTTCTTGGGCCTAGCGGGAGCAACAGATACGCAGTATTTT. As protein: CASSFLGLAGATDTQYF.

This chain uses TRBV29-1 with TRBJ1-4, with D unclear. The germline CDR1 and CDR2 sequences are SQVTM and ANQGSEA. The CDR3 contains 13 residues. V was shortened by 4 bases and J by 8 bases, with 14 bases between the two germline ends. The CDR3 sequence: CSVVGMAREKLFF. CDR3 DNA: TGCAGCGTTGTAGGAATGGCCCGGGAAAAACTGTTTTTT. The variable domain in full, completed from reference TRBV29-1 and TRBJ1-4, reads SAVISQKPSRDICQRGTSLTIQCQVDSQVTMMFWYRQQPGQSLTLIATANQGSEATYESGFVIDKFPISRPNLTFSTLTVSNMSPEDSSIYLCSVVGMAREKLFFGSGTQLSVL.

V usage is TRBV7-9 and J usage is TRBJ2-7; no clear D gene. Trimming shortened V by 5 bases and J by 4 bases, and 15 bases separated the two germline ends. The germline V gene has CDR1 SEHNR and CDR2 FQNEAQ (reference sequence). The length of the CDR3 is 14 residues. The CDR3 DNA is TGTGCCAGCAGCCGCCCTTTTTTGGGGTACGAGCAGTACTTC. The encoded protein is CASSRPFLGYEQYF.

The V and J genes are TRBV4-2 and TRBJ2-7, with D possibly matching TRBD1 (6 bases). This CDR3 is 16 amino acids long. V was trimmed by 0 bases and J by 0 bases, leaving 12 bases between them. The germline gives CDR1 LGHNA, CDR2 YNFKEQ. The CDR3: CASSQEVEDSSYEQYF. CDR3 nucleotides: TGTGCCAGCAGCCAAGAAGTCGAGGACAGCTCCTACGAGCAGTACTTC.

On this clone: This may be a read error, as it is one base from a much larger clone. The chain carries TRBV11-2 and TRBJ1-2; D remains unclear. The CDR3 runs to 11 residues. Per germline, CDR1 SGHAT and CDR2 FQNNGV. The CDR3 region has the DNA TGTGCCAGCAGATTAGGGTATGGCTACACCTTC. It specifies CASRLGYGYTF.

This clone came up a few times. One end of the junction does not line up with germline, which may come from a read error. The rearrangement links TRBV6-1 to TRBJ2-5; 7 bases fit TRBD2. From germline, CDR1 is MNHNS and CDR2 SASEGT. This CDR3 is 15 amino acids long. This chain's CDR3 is CASRGGAVTQGTQYF. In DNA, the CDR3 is TGTGCCAGCCGGGGAGGGGCGGTTACCCAAGGGACCCAGTACTTC.

This CDR3 reads CASSQTSGPYEQYF. Here the CDR3 DNA reads TGTGCCAGCAGCCAGACTAGCGGCCCCTACGAGCAGTACTTC. This rearrangement joins TRBV7-2 to TRBJ2-7; 9 bases are a match to TRBD2. The CDR3 loop spans 14 amino acids. V shed 5 bases and J 2 bases; nucleotides not matched to a gene: 4. CDR1 and CDR2 (germline): SGHTA, FQGNSA.

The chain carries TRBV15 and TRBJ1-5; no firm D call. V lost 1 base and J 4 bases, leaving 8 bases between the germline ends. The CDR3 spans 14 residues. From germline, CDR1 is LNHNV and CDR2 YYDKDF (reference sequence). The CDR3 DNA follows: TGTGCCACCAGCAGAGGTGAACGAAATCAGCCCCAGCATTTT. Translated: CATSRGERNQPQHF. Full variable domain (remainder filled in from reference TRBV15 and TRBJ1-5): DAMVIQNPRYQVTQFGKPVTLSCSQTLNHNVMYWYQQKSSQAPKLLFHYYDKDFNNEADTPDNFQSRRPNTSFCFLDIRSPGLGDTAMYLCATSRGERNQPQHFGDGTRLSIL.

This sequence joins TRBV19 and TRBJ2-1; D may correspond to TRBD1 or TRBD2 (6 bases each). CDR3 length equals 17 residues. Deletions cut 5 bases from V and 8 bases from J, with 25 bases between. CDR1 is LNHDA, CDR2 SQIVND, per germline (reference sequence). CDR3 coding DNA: TGTGCCAGTAGTCCTCTCTTCGACCTACGAGGGGGGCATGAGCAGTTCTTC. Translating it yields CASSPLFDLRGGHEQFF.